This paragraph covers one T cell receptor (beta chain) sequence. The CDR3 contains 16 residues. V lost 5 bases to trimming and J lost 3 bases; unmatched junction nucleotides: 12. Looked up from germline, CDR1 is PRHDT and CDR2 is FYEKMQ (reference sequence). These data are taken from a study of PD-L1 blockade in urothelial cancer. Spiking of synthetic TCR analog templates was performed in each PCR. Sequenced by immunoSEQ multiplex PCR; TCRdb stores in-frame clones only, minus some. The table includes 100,000 or so clones, around 85% detected once. Specimen: PBMCs, collected around atezolizumab (anti-PD-L1) treatment. V is TRBV13 and J is TRBJ2-7, with 8 bases matching TRBD1. The TCR sequence derives from a man aged 45-65 years with urothelial cancer. CDR3 amino acids: CASSTTDRGLFYEQYF. CDR3 coding DNA: TGTGCCAGCAGCACTACAGACAGGGGACTCTTCTACGAGCAGTACTTC.